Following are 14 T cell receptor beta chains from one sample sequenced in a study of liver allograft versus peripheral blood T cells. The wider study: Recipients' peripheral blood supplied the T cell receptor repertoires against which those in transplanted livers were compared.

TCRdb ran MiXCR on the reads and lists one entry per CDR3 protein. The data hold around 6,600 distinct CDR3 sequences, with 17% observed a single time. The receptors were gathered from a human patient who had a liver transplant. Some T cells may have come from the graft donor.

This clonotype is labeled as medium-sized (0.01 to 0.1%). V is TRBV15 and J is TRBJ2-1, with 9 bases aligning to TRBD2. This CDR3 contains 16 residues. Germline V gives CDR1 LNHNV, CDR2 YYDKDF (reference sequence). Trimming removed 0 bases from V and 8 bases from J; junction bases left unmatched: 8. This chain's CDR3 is CATSRDIAGVTYEQFF. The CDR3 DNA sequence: TGTGCCACCAGCAGAGATATAGCGGGAGTTACCTATGAGCAGTTCTTC.

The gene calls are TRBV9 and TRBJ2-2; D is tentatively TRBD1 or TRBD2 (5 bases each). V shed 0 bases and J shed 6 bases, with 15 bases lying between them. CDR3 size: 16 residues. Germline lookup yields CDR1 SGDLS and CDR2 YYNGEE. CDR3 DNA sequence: TGTGCCAGCAGCGTAGCTGTGGGACCCATGGCCGGGGAGCTGTTTTTT. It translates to CASSVAVGPMAGELFF.

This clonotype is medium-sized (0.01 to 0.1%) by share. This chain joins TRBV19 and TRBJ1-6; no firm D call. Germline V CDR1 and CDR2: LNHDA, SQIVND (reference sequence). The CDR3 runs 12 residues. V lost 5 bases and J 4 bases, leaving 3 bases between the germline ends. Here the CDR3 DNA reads TGTGCCAGTAGTCGTTATAATTCACCCCTCCACTTT. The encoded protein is CASSRYNSPLHF.

CDR3 DNA: TGTGCCAGCAGCCCGTATACCGGGAGGGCGTCCTACAATGAGCAGTTCTTC. Translating it yields CASSPYTGRASYNEQFF. V is TRBV3-1 and J is TRBJ2-1; 8 bases map to TRBD2. The germline V gene has CDR1 LGHDT and CDR2 YNNKEL (reference sequence). V was clipped by 4 bases and J by 1 base; unmatched bases: 9. The CDR3 length is 17 residues.

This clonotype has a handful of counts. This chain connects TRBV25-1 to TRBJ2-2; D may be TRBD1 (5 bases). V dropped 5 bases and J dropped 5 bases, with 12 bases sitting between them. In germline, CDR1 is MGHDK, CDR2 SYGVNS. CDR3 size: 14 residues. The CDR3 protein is CASSRPGRTGELFF. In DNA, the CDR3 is TGTGCCAGCAGTCGCCCAGGGCGAACCGGGGAGCTGTTTTTT. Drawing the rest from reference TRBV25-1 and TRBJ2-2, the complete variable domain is EADIYQTPRYLVIGTGKKITLECSQTMGHDKMYWYQQDPGMELHLIHYSYGVNSTEKGDLSSESTVSRIRTEHFPLTLESARPSHTSQYLCASSRPGRTGELFFGEGSRLTVL.

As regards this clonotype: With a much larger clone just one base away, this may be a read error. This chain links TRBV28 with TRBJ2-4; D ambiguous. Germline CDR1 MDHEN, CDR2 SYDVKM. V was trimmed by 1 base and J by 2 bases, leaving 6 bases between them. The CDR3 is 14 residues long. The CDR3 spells CASSLSPSKNIQYF. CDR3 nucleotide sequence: TGTGCCAGCAGTTTATCTCCATCCAAAAACATTCAGTACTTC.

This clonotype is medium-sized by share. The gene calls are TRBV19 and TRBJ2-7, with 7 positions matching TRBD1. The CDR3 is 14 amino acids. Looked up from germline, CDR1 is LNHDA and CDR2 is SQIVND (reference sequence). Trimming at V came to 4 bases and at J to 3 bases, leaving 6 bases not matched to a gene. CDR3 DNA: TGTGCCAGTAGTAACAGGGGAGCAGGCTACGAGCAGTACTTC. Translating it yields CASSNRGAGYEQYF.

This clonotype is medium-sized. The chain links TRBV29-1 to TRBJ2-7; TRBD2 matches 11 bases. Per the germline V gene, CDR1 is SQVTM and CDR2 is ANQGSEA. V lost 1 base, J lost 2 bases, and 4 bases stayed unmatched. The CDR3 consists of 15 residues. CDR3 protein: CSVEGLAGGTYEQYF. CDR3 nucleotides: TGCAGCGTTGAAGGTTTAGCGGGGGGGACCTACGAGCAGTACTTC.

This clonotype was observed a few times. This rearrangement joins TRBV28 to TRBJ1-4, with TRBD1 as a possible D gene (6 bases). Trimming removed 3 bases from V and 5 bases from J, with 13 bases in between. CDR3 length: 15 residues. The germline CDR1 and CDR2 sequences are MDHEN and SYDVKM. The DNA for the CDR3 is TGTGCCAGCAGTTTCCCAGGGGAGGGGAATGAAAAACTGTTTTTT. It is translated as CASSFPGEGNEKLFF. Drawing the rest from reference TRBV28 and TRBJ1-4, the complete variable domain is DVKVTQSSRYLVKRTGEKVFLECVQDMDHENMFWYRQDPGLGLRLIYFSYDVKMKEKGDIPEGYSVSREKKERFSLILESASTNQTSMYLCASSFPGEGNEKLFFGSGTQLSVL.

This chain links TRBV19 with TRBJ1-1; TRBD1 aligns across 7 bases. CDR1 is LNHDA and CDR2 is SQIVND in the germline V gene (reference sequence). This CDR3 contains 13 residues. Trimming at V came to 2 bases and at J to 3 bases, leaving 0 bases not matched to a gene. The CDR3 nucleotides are TGTGCCAGTAGTATAACAGGGGACACTGAAGCTTTCTTT. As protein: CASSITGDTEAFF. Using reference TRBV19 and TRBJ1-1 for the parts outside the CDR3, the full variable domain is DGGITQSPKYLFRKEGQNVTLSCEQNLNHDAMYWYRQDPGQGLRLIYYSQIVNDFQKGDIAEGYSVSREKKESFPLTVTSAQKNPTAFYLCASSITGDTEAFFGQGTRLTVV.

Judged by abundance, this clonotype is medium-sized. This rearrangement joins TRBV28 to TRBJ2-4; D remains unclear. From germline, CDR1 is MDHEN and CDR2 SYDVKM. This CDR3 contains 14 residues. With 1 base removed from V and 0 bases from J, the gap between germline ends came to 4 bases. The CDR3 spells CASSLSPAKNIQYF. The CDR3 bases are TGTGCCAGCAGTTTATCTCCAGCCAAAAACATTCAGTACTTC.

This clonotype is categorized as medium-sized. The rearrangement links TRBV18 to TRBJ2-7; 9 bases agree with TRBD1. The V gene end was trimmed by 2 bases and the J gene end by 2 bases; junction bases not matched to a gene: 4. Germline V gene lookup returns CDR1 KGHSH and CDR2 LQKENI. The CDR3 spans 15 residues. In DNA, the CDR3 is TGTGCCAGCTCACCAAGACAGGGGGATACCTACGAGCAGTACTTC. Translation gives CASSPRQGDTYEQYF.

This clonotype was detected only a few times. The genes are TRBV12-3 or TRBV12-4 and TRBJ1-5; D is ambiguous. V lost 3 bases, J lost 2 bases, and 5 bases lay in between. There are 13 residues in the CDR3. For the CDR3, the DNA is TGTGCCAGCAGTTTGAGTGGCAATCAGCCCCAGCATTTT. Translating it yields CASSLSGNQPQHF.

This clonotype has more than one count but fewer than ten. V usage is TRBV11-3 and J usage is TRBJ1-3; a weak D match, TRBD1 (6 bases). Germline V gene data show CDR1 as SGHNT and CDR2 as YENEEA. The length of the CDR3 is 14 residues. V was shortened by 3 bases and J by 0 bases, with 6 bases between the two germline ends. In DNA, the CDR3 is TGTGCCAGCAGCTTGGACAGCTCTGGAAACACCATATATTTT. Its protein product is CASSLDSSGNTIYF.